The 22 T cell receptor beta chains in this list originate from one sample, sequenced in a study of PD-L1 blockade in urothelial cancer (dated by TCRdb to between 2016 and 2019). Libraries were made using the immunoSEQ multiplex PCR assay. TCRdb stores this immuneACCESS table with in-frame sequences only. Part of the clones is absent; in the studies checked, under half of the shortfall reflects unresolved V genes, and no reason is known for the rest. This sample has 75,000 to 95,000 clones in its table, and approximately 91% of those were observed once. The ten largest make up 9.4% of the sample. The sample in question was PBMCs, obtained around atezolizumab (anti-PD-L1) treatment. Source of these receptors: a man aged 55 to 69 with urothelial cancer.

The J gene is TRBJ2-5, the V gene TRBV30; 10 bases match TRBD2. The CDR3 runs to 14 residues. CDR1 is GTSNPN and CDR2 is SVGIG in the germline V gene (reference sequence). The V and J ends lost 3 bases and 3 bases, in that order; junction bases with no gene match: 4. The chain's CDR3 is CAWSRLAGEETQYF. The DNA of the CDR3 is TGTGCCTGGAGCCGTCTAGCGGGGGAAGAGACCCAGTACTTC.

CDR3 coding DNA: TGTGCCAGCTCACCATCGACAGGGGGCGCGGGCTACACCTTC. Protein sequence: CASSPSTGGAGYTF. The genes are TRBV18 and TRBJ1-2, with 10 positions matching TRBD1. CDR3 length: 14 amino acids. Germline V CDR1 and CDR2: KGHSH, LQKENI. The ends lost 2 bases at V and 8 bases at J; junction bases unmatched: 5.

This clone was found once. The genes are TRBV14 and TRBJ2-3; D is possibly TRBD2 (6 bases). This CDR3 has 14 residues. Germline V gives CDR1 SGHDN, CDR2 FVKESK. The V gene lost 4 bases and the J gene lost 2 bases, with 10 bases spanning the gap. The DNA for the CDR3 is TGTGCCAGCAGCCGCGGACTAATCACAGATACGCAGTATTTT. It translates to CASSRGLITDTQYF.

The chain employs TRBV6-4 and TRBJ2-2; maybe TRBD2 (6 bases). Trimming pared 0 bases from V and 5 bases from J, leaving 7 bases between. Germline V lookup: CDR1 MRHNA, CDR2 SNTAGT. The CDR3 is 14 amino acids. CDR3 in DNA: TGTGCCAGCAGTGACTCCGGGGGAACCGGGGAGCTGTTTTTT. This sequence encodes CASSDSGGTGELFF.

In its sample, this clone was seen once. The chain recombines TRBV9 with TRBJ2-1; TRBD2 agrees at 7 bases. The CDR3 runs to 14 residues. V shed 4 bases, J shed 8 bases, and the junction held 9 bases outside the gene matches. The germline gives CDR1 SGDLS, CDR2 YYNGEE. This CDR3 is CASSQAGYYDEQFF. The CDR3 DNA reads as TGTGCCAGCAGCCAAGCGGGGTATTATGATGAGCAGTTCTTC. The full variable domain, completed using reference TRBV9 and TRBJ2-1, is DSGVTQTPKHLITATGQRVTLRCSPRSGDLSVYWYQQSLDQGLQFLIQYYNGEERAKGNILERFSAQQFPDLHSELNLSSLELGDSALYFCASSQAGYYDEQFFGPGTRLTVL.

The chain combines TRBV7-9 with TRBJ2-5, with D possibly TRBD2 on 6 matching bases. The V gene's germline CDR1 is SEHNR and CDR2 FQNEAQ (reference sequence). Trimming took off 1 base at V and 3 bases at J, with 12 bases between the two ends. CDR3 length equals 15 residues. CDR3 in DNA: TGTGCCAGCAGCTTAGGGGGGACTGTCAAAGAGACCCAGTACTTC. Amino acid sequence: CASSLGGTVKETQYF. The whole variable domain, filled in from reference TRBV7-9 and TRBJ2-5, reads DTGVSQNPRHKITKRGQNVTFRCDPISEHNRLYWYRQTLGQGPEFLTYFQNEAQLEKSRLLSDRFSAERPKGSFSTLEIQRTEQGDSAMYLCASSLGGTVKETQYFGPGTRLLVL.

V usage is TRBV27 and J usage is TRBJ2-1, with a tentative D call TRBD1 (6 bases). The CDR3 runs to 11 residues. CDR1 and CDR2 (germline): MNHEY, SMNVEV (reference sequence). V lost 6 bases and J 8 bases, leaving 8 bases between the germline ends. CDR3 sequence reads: CASSHRDEQFF. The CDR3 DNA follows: TGTGCCAGCAGCCACAGGGATGAGCAGTTCTTC.

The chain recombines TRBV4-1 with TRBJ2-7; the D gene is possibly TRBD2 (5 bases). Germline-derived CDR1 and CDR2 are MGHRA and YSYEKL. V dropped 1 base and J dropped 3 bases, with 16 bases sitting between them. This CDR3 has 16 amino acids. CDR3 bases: TGCGCCAGCAGCCAAGGGGGTAGCGCAACAAACTACGAGCAGTACTTC. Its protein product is CASSQGGSATNYEQYF.

The CDR3 loop is CASSLDRGTTDTQYF. The CDR3 DNA follows: TGTGCCAGCAGCTTGGACAGGGGCACGACAGATACGCAGTATTTT. V gene TRBV5-4 combines with J gene TRBJ2-3; 7 bases are shared with TRBD1. In germline, CDR1 is SGHNT, CDR2 YYREEE (reference sequence). This CDR3 is built from 15 residues. Losses at the gene ends were 0 bases for V and 3 bases for J; bases not matched to a gene: 4. Full variable domain (rest looked up from reference TRBV5-4 and TRBJ2-3): ETGVTQSPTHLIKTRGQQVTLRCSSQSGHNTVSWYQQALGQGPQFIFQYYREEENGRGNFPPRFSGLQFPNYSSELNVNALELDDSALYLCASSLDRGTTDTQYFGPGTRLTVL.

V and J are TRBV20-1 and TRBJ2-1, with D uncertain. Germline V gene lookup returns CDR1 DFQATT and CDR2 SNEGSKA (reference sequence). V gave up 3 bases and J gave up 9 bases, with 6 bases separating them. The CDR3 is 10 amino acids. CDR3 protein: CSARVVEQFF. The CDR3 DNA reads TGCAGTGCTAGGGTAGTTGAGCAGTTCTTC.

Here the CDR3 reads CASSLEGYGYTF. CDR3 in DNA: TGTGCCAGCAGCTTAGAGGGGTATGGCTACACCTTC. The chain carries TRBV7-2 and TRBJ1-2; D possibly corresponds to TRBD1 (5 bases). The CDR3 is 12 residues long. Trimming took off 1 base at V and 5 bases at J, with 5 bases between the two ends. The germline CDR1 and CDR2 sequences are SGHTA and FQGNSA.

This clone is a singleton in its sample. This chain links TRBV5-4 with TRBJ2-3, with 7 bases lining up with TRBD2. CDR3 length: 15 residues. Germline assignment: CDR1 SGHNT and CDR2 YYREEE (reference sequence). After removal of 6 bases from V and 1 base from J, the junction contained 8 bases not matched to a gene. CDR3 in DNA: TGTGCCAGCAAAGTTACGGCGGGGGGCACAGATACGCAGTATTTT. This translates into CASKVTAGGTDTQYF.

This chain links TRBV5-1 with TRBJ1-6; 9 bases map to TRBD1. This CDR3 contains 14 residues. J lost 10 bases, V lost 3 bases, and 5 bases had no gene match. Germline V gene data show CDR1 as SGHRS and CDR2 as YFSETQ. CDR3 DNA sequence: TGCGCCAGCAGCTCCGGACAGGGGTTATCACCCCTCCACTTT. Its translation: CASSSGQGLSPLHF.

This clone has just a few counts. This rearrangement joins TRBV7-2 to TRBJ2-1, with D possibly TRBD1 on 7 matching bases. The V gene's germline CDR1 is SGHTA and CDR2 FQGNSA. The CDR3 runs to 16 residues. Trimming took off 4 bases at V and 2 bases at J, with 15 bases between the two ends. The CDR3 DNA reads TGTGCCAGCAGCTGGGACCAGGGGGGAACCTACAATGAGCAGTTCTTC. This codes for CASSWDQGGTYNEQFF.

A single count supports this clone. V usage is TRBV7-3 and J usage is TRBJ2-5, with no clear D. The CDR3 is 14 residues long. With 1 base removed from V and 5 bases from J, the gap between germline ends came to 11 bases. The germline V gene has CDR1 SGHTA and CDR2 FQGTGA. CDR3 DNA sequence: TGTGCCAGCAGCTTAAAAATTGTATATGAGACCCAGTACTTC. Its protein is CASSLKIVYETQYF.

The DNA of the CDR3 is TGTGCCAGCAGTAACACCCAGACACTAGACATTCAGTACTTC. As protein: CASSNTQTLDIQYF. The V call is TRBV6-1, the J call TRBJ2-4; maybe TRBD2 (5 bases). Germline V gives CDR1 MNHNS, CDR2 SASEGT. Trimming pared 5 bases from V and 8 bases from J, leaving 16 bases between. The CDR3 totals 14 residues.

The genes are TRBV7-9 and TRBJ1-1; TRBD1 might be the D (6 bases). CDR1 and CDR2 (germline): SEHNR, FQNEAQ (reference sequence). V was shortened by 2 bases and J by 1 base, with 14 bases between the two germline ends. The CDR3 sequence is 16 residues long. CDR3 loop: CASSLFPGAGNTEAFF. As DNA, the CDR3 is TGTGCCAGCAGCTTATTTCCAGGGGCGGGGAACACTGAAGCTTTCTTT.

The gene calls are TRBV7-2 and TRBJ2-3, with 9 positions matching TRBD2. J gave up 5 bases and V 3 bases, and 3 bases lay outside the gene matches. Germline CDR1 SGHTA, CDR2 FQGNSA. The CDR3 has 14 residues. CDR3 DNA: TGTGCCAGCAGCTTCTTACTAGCGGGAGATACGCAGTATTTT. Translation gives CASSFLLAGDTQYF.

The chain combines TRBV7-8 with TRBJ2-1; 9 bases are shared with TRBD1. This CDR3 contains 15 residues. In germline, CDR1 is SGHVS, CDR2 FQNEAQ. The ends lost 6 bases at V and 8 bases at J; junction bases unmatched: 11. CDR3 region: CASRPNTGGIDEQFF. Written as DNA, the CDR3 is TGTGCCAGCAGACCTAATACAGGGGGCATCGATGAGCAGTTCTTC. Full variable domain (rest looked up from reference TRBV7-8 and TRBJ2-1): GAGVSQSPRYKVAKRGQDVALRCDPISGHVSLFWYQQALGQGPEFLTYFQNEAQLDKSGLPSDRFFAERPEGSVSTLKIQRTQQEDSAVYLCASRPNTGGIDEQFFGPGTRLTVL.

CDR3 sequence (DNA): TGTGCCAGCAGACAGACTTGGACAGAAGAGACCCAGTACTTC. Translation: CASRQTWTEETQYF. The chain has TRBV6-5 and TRBJ2-5; a possible D gene is TRBD1 (6 bases). CDR3 length: 14 amino acids. With 6 bases removed from V and 3 bases from J, the gap between germline ends came to 14 bases. CDR1 and CDR2 (germline): MNHEY, SVGAGI.

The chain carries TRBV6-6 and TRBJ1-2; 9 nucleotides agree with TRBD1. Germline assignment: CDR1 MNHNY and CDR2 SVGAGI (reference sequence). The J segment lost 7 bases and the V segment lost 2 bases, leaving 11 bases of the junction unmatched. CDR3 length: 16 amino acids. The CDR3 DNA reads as TGTGCCAGCAGTTACGGTGCCGGGACAGGGCCCTCTGGCTACACCTTC. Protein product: CASSYGAGTGPSGYTF.

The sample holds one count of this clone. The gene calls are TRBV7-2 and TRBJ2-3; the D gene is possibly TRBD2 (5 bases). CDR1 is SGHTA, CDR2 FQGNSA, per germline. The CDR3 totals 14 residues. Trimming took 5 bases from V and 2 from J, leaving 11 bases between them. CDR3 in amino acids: CASSPRLHTDTQYF. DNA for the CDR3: TGTGCCAGCAGCCCAAGACTACACACAGATACGCAGTATTTT.